This T cell receptor beta chain is from a study of regulatory dendritic cells for organ transplantation. There are 15 residues in the CDR3. Trimming removed 0 bases from V and 5 bases from J, with 10 bases in between. CDR1 and CDR2 from the germline V gene are LGHNA and YNFKEQ. To note about this clone: What it binds is not known.

Measured with immunoSEQ multiplex PCR; TCRdb has only the in-frame clones, and not every one. The table shows 3,500 to 4,500 clones, with approximately 60% occurring only once. Sorted T cells were CFSE-labeled and cultured four to five days with allogeneic regulatory or mature dendritic cells at 1:10. CD4+ or CD8+ T cells were sorted as naive CD45RA+ or memory CD45RO+. The V call is TRBV4-2, the J call TRBJ2-2, with D possibly being TRBD1 (6 bases). This sequence was found in a human donor in good health. The specimen was memory CD8+ T cells from blood cultured with regulatory dendritic cells. The subset was: CD45RO+ memory T cells. This CDR3 reads CASSQDHTGTGELFF. In nucleotides, the CDR3 is TGTGCCAGCAGCCAAGATCACACAGGGACCGGGGAGCTGTTTTTT.